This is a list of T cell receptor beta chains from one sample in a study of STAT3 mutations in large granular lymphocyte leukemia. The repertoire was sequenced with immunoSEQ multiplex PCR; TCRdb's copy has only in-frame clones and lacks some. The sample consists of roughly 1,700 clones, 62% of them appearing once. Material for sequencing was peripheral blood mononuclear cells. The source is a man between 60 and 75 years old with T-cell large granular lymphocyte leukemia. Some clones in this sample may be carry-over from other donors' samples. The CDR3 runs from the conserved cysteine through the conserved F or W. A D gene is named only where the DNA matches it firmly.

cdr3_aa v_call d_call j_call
CSVEVARANYGYTF TRBV29-1 . TRBJ1-2
CASSVDGGPEAFF TRBV9 . TRBJ1-1
CASSESGQGNSPLHF TRBV6-1 TRBD1 TRBJ1-6
CASSYSGYYEQYF TRBV6-5 . TRBJ2-7
CASSRRQVGTDTQYF TRBV13 . TRBJ2-3
CASSLRTGGEDGYTF TRBV18 TRBD1 TRBJ1-2
CASSQGTASYEQYF TRBV4-1 TRBD1 TRBJ2-7
CASRPTGTGSGYTF TRBV7-9 TRBD1 TRBJ1-2
CSVDGEGYTF TRBV29-1 . TRBJ1-2
CASAYRDGYEQYF TRBV5-6 . TRBJ2-7
CASSPASREQYF TRBV18 . TRBJ2-7
CASSPRTGWRNSPLHF TRBV5-6 TRBD1 TRBJ1-6
CAWSRDSLYSNQPQHF TRBV30 . TRBJ1-5
CASRGGHGTYEQYF TRBV27 . TRBJ2-7
CASSQDEWGMQYF TRBV4-3 . TRBJ2-7
CASSQVLGPETQYF TRBV4-3 . TRBJ2-5
CASSSLAGRADTQYF TRBV7-9 TRBD2 TRBJ2-3
CASSPSGPRTDTQYF TRBV5-1 . TRBJ2-3
CASSPGRGFVYGYTF TRBV18 . TRBJ1-2
CASSLATRDVSYEQYF TRBV5-1 . TRBJ2-7
CSVEWQGGTEAFF TRBV29-1 . TRBJ1-1
CASNERDGRNQPQHF TRBV19 . TRBJ1-5
CASSQHYEQYF TRBV18 . TRBJ2-7
CASSHGLADTQYF TRBV5-1 TRBD2 TRBJ2-3
CASSQTGSGQDTQYF TRBV5-4 . TRBJ2-3
CASSLAGGGSPLHF TRBV7-6 TRBD1 TRBJ1-6
CARKTWGAQHEQYF TRBV5-1 . TRBJ2-7
CASSTTGLSTDTQYF TRBV18 . TRBJ2-3
CASSPDSNQPQHF TRBV18 . TRBJ1-5
CSVVTSGGETQYF TRBV29-1 TRBD2 TRBJ2-5
CASSLGRGQSPLHF TRBV5-4 TRBD1 TRBJ1-6
CASSPQGASNQPQHF TRBV9 TRBD1 TRBJ1-5
CASSHGQGQPYEQYF TRBV7-8 TRBD1 TRBJ2-7
CASSLDPQGRGQPQHF TRBV5-1 . TRBJ1-5
CASSYTINQPQHF TRBV14 . TRBJ1-5
CASSHEGGNTIYF TRBV9 . TRBJ1-3
CAWSQVIYGYTF TRBV30 . TRBJ1-2
CSVRGGTAGEQYF TRBV29-1 . TRBJ2-7
CSARNSVYEQYF TRBV29-1 . TRBJ2-7
CASSPREQETQYF TRBV7-2 . TRBJ2-5
CASSPGGQRTYEQYF TRBV18 . TRBJ2-7
CASTRDSGANVLTF TRBV7-2 . TRBJ2-6
CASSEGFHSNQPQHF TRBV2 . TRBJ1-5
CASSSVWDTEAFF TRBV18 . TRBJ1-1
CASSVQGVPYEQYF TRBV9 . TRBJ2-7
CASTDRGINQPQHF TRBV19 TRBD1 TRBJ1-5